The sequence of this T cell receptor (beta chain) was determined in a study of vaccination effects on CD4 cells after COVID-19. Study-wide background: The post-vaccine samples were taken, at the median, 72 days after the second dose.

The method was immunoSEQ multiplex PCR; TCRdb's version includes in-frame clones alone and lacks a portion of them. The data show approximately 15,000 clones, roughly 75% seen once. This clone is a singleton in its sample. Its antigen is currently unknown. V dropped 3 bases and J dropped 9; count of bases not matched to a gene: 5. This CDR3 spans 13 amino acids. Germline V gives CDR1 LNHDA, CDR2 SQIVND (reference sequence). Peptide-pool stimulation followed by sequencing identified expanded antigen-specific CD4+ clonotypes in the ViraFEST assay. Subsequent to a culture period of around 10 days, CD4+ T cells were isolated. Two doses of either BNT162b2 or mRNA-1273 were given to each participant. Each vaccine recipient was nucleocapsid antibody negative and had no prior SARS-CoV-2 infection.

The chain carries TRBV19 and TRBJ2-1, with 7 bases lining up with TRBD1. This TCR came from a human donor who received a COVID-19 vaccine. The sequencing here drew on CD4+ T cells from PBMCs cultured with HCoV-NL63 spike peptides, taken after COVID-19 vaccination. The CDR3 spells CASSIEGAGEQFF. Written as DNA, the CDR3 is TGTGCCAGTAGTATCGAGGGGGCTGGTGAGCAGTTCTTC.